This T cell receptor beta chain was recorded in a study of blood T cell repertoires in COVID-19. Overall study context: PBMCs, B-cell-depleted T cells, or T cells provided the cDNA or gDNA that made up the material.

This CDR3 region has 12 residues. CDR1 SGHTA and CDR2 FQGNSA come from the germline V gene. Between the trimmed V and J ends, which lost 0 bases and 12 bases, there was a span of 9 bases. TCRdb's copy holds only in-frame clones and misses some; the assay was immunoSEQ multiplex PCR. The sample holds approximately 260,000 clones, roughly 85% seen once. Sequencing was performed on peripheral blood. The origin of this receptor is a woman aged 65 to 85 with acute or convalescent COVID-19. The chain links TRBV7-2 to TRBJ2-1; D is perhaps TRBD2 (6 bases). The CDR3 DNA sequence: TGTGCCAGCAGCTTAGCGCTGGGAGGGCAGTTCTTC. Residues: CASSLALGGQFF.